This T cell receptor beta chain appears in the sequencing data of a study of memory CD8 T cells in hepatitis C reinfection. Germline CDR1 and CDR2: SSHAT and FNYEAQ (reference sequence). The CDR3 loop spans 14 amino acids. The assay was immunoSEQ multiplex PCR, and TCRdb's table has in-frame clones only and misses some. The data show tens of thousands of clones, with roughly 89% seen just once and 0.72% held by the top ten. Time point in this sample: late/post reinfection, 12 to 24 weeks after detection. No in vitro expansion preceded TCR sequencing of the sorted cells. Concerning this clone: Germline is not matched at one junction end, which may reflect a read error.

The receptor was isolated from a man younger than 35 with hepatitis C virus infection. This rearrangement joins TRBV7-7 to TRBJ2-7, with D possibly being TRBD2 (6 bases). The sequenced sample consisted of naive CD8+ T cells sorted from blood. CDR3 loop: CASSFKAGKYEQYF. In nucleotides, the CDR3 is TGTGCTAGCAGCTTCAAGGCGGGAAAATACGAGCAGTACTTC.